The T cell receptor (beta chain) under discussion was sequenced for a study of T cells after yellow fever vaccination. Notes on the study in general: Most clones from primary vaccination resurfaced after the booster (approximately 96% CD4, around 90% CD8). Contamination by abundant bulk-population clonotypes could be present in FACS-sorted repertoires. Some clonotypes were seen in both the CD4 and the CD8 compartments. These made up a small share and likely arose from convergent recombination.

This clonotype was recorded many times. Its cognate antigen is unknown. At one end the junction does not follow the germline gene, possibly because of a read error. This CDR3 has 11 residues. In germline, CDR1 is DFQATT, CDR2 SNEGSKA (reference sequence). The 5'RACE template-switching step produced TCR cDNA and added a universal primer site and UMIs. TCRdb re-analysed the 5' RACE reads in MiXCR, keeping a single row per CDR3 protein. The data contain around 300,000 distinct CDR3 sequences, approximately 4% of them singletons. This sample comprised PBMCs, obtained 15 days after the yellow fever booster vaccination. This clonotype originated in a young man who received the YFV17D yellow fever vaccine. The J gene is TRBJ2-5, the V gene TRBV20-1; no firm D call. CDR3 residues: CGRALQETQYF. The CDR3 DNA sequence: TGTGGACGGGCGCTACAAGAGACCCAGTACTTC.